The T cell receptor beta chain described here comes from a study of T cell changes during pregnancy in multiple sclerosis. TCRdb's copy holds only in-frame clones and misses some; the assay was immunoSEQ multiplex PCR. Altogether 15,000 or so clones are present, around 82% being singletons, with the ten largest covering around 17%. The receptor's source is a female donor in good health, enrolled as a control in a pregnancy study. The sample was CD8+ T cells from peripheral blood mononuclear cells, taken in the third trimester of pregnancy.

CDR3 in DNA: TGTGCCAGCAGCCCAGGGACAGCGAAGGGGATCTACGAGCAGTACTTC. It codes for CASSPGTAKGIYEQYF. V gene TRBV5-8 combines with J gene TRBJ2-7; 7 nucleotides agree with TRBD1. Germline CDR1 is SGHTS and CDR2 is YDEGEE. The CDR3 length is 16 residues. Germline trimming cut 4 bases from V and 3 bases from J; bases unmatched to any gene: 13.